Shown below are 9 T cell receptor beta chains from a single sample sequenced in a study of blood T cell repertoires in COVID-19. Measured with immunoSEQ multiplex PCR; TCRdb has only the in-frame clones, and not every one. The sample contains fewer than 200,000 clones, approximately 90% of which appear only once. Sample: peripheral blood. The receptors come from a man aged 45-60 years with acute or convalescent COVID-19.

J is TRBJ2-1 and V is TRBV3-1 (or the pseudogene TRBV3-2); 8 bases map to TRBD2. This CDR3 contains 15 residues. V gave up 4 bases and J gave up 0 bases; unmatched junction bases: 2. Germline V gives CDR1 LGHDT, CDR2 YNNKEL (reference sequence). CDR3 protein: CASSPSGSSYNEQFF. The CDR3 DNA reads TGTGCCAGCAGCCCAAGCGGGAGCTCCTACAATGAGCAGTTCTTC.

The genes are TRBV28 and TRBJ2-3; 10 nucleotides align to TRBD1. The germline gives CDR1 MDHEN, CDR2 SYDVKM. The ends lost 8 bases at V and 4 bases at J; junction bases unmatched: 9. This CDR3 is built from 15 residues. CDR3 bases: TGTGCCAGCCCACCGGGACAGGGGACGCCAGATACGCAGTATTTT. This translates into CASPPGQGTPDTQYF.

V gene TRBV6-5 combines with J gene TRBJ1-4; 9 nucleotides agree with TRBD1. The length of the CDR3 is 14 residues. J lost 9 bases, V lost 5 bases, and 7 bases had no gene match. Germline-derived CDR1 and CDR2 are MNHEY and SVGAGI. CDR3 DNA sequence: TGTGCCAGCAGTCCGGGACAGGGAATCCAAAAACTGTTTTTT. The encoded protein is CASSPGQGIQKLFF.

This sequence joins TRBV5-1 and TRBJ2-5, with TRBD1 matching over 8 bases. Per germline, CDR1 SGHRS and CDR2 YFSETQ. The CDR3 sequence is 15 residues long. The junction had 10 bases not matched to a gene; V was cut back by 4 bases and J by 5 bases. CDR3 amino acids: CASSRQGAPGETQYF. The CDR3 DNA is TGCGCCAGCAGCCGCCAGGGGGCGCCCGGGGAGACCCAGTACTTC.

The genes are TRBV7-9 and TRBJ2-3, with TRBD1 as a possible D gene (6 bases). This CDR3 is built from 14 residues. Deletions cut 5 bases from V and 6 bases from J, with 15 bases between. Germline V lookup: CDR1 SEHNR, CDR2 FQNEAQ (reference sequence). In DNA, the CDR3 is TGTGCCAGCAGCGAACCCCAGGGGTCGGATACGCAGTATTTT. It encodes CASSEPQGSDTQYF.

The rearrangement uses TRBV19 and TRBJ2-1, with D perhaps matching TRBD2 (7 bases). Germline V gives CDR1 LNHDA, CDR2 SQIVND (reference sequence). The CDR3 totals 17 residues. Trimming cost V 3 bases and J 1 base, with 16 bases left between them. DNA of the CDR3: TGTGCCAGTAGTATGGACTGGGGAGGGGGATCCTACAATGAGCAGTTCTTC. Encoded protein: CASSMDWGGGSYNEQFF. The variable domain in full, completed from reference TRBV19 and TRBJ2-1, reads DGGITQSPKYLFRKEGQNVTLSCEQNLNHDAMYWYRQDPGQGLRLIYYSQIVNDFQKGDIAEGYSVSREKKESFPLTVTSAQKNPTAFYLCASSMDWGGGSYNEQFFGPGTRLTVL.

The chain joins TRBV30 to TRBJ1-5; D uncertain. Germline-derived CDR1 and CDR2 are GTSNPN and SVGIG (reference sequence). Trimming removed 1 base at V and 4 bases at J, with 5 bases between. The CDR3 has 12 amino acids. The CDR3: CAWSGLNQPQHF. Here the CDR3 DNA reads TGTGCCTGGAGTGGCCTAAATCAGCCCCAGCATTTT.

CDR3 in DNA: TGTGCCAACTACCACTACCCTACGGGGGGGCCGGACACCGGGGAGCTGTTTTTT. Translation: CANYHYPTGGPDTGELFF. V gene TRBV6-4 combines with J gene TRBJ2-2, with 8 bases matching TRBD2. This CDR3 spans 18 amino acids. Germline CDR1 MRHNA, CDR2 SNTAGT. V was clipped by 10 bases and J by 3 bases; unmatched bases: 19.

The chain combines TRBV7-9 with TRBJ1-6, with D tentatively TRBD1 (5 bases). The CDR3 covers 17 residues. The germline V gene encodes CDR1 SEHNR and CDR2 FQNEAQ (reference sequence). Trimming removed 5 bases at V and 0 bases at J, with 14 bases between. CDR3 DNA sequence: TGTGCCAGCAGCCCAGCAGGGAGGGGCTCCTATAATTCACCCCTCCACTTT. This gives the protein CASSPAGRGSYNSPLHF.